This T cell receptor beta chain derives from a study of cytomegalovirus exposure and HLA in healthy donors. Concerning this clone: The antigen remains undetermined.

The CDR3 is made up of 16 amino acids. Trimming took 3 bases from V and 7 from J; bases not matched to a gene: 9. Looked up from germline, CDR1 is LNHDA and CDR2 is SQIVND (reference sequence). The PCR had 60 Vbeta and 13 Jbeta primers. Clones were read by immunoSEQ multiplex PCR, and TCRdb kept only the in-frame ones, dropping some. In the table there are 150,000 to 200,000 clones, about 76% of which are singletons. Study-wide results and limits: Many donors carried some public TCRs, although rarity characterized most TCR sequences. V- and J-gene trimming of TCR beta was linked (in a later analysis) to a missense DCLRE1C variant. Overall, around 160 TCR beta chains were annotated as cytomegalovirus-associated. In vitro checks showed that a few CMV-associated chains really do target CMV antigens.

The chain uses TRBV19 and TRBJ2-7; TRBD2 aligns across 13 bases. What was sequenced was PBMCs. The sequence was obtained from a woman aged 40 to 50 in good health and CMV-seropositive. The CDR3 sequence: CASSMSGGLAGVEQYF. The CDR3 DNA follows: TGTGCCAGTAGTATGAGTGGAGGACTAGCGGGAGTTGAGCAGTACTTC. The full variable domain, with the rest looked up from reference TRBV19 and TRBJ2-7, is DGGITQSPKYLFRKEGQNVTLSCEQNLNHDAMYWYRQDPGQGLRLIYYSQIVNDFQKGDIAEGYSVSREKKESFPLTVTSAQKNPTAFYLCASSMSGGLAGVEQYFGPGTRLTVT.